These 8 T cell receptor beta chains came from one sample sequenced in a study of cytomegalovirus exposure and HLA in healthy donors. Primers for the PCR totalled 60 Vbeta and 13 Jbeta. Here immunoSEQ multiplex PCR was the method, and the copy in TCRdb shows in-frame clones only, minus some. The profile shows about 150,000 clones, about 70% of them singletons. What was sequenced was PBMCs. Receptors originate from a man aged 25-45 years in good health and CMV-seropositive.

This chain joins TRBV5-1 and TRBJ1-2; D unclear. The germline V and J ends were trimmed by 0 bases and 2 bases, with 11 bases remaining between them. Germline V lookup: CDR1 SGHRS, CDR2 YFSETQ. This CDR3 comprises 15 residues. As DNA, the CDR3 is TGCGCCAGCAGCTTGGCCGCGGAGTTCAACTATGGCTACACCTTC. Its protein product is CASSLAAEFNYGYTF.

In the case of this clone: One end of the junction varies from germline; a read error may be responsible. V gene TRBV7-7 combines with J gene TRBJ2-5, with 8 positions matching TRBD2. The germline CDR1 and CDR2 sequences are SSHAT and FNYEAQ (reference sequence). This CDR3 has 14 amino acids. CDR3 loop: CASSPSTSVETQYF. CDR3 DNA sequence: TGTGCTAGCAGCCCGTCGACTAGCGTGGAGACCCAGTACTTC.

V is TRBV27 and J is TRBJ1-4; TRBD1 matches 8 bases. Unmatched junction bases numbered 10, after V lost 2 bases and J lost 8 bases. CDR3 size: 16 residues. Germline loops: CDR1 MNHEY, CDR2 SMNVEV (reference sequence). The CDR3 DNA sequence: TGTGCCAGCAGTTTAAATCCAGGGACAGGCGTCGAAAAACTGTTTTTT. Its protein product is CASSLNPGTGVEKLFF.

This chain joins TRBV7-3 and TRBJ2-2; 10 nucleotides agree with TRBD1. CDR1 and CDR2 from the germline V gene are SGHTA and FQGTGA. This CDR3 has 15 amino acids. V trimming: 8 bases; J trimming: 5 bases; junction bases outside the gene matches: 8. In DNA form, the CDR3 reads TGTGCCAGCTCTAGGACAGGGGGGGTAACCGGGGAGCTGTTTTTT. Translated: CASSRTGGVTGELFF.

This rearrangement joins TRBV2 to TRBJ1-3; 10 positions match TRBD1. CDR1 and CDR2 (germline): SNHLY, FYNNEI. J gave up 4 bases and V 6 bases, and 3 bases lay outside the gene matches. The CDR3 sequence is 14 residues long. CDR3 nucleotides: TGTGCCAGCAGCGACAGGGGGCAAGGAAACACCATATATTTT. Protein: CASSDRGQGNTIYF.

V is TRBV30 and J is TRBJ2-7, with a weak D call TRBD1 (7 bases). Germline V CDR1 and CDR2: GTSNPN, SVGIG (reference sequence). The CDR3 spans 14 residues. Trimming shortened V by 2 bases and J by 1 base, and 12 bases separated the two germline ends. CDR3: CAWSRPGGSYEQYF. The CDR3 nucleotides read TGTGCCTGGAGTCGACCAGGGGGGTCCTACGAGCAGTACTTC. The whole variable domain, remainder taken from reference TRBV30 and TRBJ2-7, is SQTIHQWPATLVQPVGSPLSLECTVEGTSNPNLYWYRQAAGRGLQLLFYSVGIGQISSEVPQNLSASRPQDRQFILSSKKLLLSDSGFYLCAWSRPGGSYEQYFGPGTRLTVT.

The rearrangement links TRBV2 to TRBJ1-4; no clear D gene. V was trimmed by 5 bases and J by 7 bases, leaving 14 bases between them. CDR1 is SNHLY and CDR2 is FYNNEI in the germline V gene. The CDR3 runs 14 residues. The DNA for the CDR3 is TGTGCCAGCAGTCGCGGGCCGGTGGGTGAAAAACTGTTTTTT. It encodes CASSRGPVGEKLFF.

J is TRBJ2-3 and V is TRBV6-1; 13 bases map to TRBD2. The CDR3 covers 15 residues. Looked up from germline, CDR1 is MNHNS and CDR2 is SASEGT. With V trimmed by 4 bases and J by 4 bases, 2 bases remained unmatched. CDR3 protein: CASSGTSGSSDTQYF. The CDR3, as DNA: TGTGCCAGCAGTGGGACTAGCGGGAGTTCAGATACGCAGTATTTT.